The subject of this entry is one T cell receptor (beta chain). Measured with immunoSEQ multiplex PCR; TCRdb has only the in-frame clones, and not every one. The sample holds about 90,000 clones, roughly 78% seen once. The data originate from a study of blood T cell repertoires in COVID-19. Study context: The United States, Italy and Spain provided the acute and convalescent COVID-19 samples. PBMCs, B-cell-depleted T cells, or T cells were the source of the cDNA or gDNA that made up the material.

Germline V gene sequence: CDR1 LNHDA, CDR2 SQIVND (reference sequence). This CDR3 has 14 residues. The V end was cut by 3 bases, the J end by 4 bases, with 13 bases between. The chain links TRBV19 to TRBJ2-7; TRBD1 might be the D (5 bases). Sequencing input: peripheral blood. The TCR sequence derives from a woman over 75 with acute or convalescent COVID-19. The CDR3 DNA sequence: TGTGCCAGTAGTATTAGTACAGGCGGATACGAGCAGTACTTC. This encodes CASSISTGGYEQYF.